This T cell receptor beta chain was profiled in a study of CD8+ T cells in alopecia areata. About the study: Treated patients received oral tofacitinib, 5 to 10 mg twice daily.

Treatment denoted: oral pan-JAK inhibitor, 5-10 mg twice daily. Lesional scalp tissue (obtained by punch biopsy) and peripheral blood were collected from alopecia areata patients. Starting from PBMCs, sorting isolated CD4+ and CD8+ T cells. The V and J ends lost 0 bases and 5 bases respectively, with 10 bases between them. Per germline, CDR1 MNHEY and CDR2 SMNVEV (reference sequence). The CDR3 runs 14 residues. As to this clone: The antigen is undetermined.

Whole-study results and caveats: Normal scalp showed lower clonality than lesional scalp, especially alopecia totalis/universalis.

RNA was isolated and reverse transcribed to cDNA, the sequencing template. The table came from immunoSEQ multiplex PCR; TCRdb's copy has only in-frame clones and leaves some out. The sample gives about 180,000 clones, 40% to 65% of which show up once; 11% is in the top ten. This sequence was found in a human donor with alopecia areata. The starting material was CD8+ T cells sorted from blood, obtained at week 24, from a patient treated with tofacitinib. The chain uses TRBV27 and TRBJ1-1; D is possibly TRBD1 (5 bases). Written as DNA, the CDR3 is TGTGCCAGCAGTTTATCCGGGGGATGGACTGAAGCTTTCTTT. The encoded protein is CASSLSGGWTEAFF.